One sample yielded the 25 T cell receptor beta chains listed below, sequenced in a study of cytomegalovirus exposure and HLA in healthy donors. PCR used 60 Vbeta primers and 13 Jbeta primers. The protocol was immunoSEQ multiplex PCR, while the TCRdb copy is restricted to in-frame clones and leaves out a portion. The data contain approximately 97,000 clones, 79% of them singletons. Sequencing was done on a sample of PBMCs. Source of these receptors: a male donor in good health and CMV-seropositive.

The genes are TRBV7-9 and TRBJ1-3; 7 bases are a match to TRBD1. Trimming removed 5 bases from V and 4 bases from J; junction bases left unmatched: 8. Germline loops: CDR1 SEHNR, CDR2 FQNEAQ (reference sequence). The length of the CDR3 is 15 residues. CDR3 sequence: CASSPPDRVGNTIYF. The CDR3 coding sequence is TGTGCCAGCAGCCCACCCGACAGGGTCGGAAACACCATATATTTT.

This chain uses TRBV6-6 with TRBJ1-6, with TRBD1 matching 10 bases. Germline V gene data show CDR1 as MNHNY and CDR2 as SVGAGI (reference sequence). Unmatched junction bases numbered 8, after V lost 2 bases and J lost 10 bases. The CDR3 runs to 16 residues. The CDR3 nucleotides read TGTGCCAGCAGTTACCCCCCCGGGACAGGGGAATCACCCCTCCACTTT. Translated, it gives CASSYPPGTGESPLHF.

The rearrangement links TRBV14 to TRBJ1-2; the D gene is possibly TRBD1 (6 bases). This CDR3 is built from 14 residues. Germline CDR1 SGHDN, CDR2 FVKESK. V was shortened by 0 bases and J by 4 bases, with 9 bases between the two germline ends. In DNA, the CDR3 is TGTGCCAGCAGCCAAGAACAGGGCCTCTATGGCTACACCTTC. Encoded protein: CASSQEQGLYGYTF. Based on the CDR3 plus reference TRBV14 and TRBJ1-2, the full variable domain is EAGVTQFPSHSVIEKGQTVTLRCDPISGHDNLYWYRRVMGKEIKFLLHFVKESKQDESGMPNNRFLAERTGGTYSTLKVQPAELEDSGVYFCASSQEQGLYGYTFGSGTRLTVV.

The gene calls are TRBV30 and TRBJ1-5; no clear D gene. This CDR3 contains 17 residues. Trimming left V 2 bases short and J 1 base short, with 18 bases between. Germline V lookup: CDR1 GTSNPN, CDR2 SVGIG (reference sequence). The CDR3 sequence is CAWSLDRAAGSNQPQHF. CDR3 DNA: TGTGCCTGGAGTTTGGACCGGGCCGCGGGGAGCAATCAGCCCCAGCATTTT. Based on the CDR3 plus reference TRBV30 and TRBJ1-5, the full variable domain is SQTIHQWPATLVQPVGSPLSLECTVEGTSNPNLYWYRQAAGRGLQLLFYSVGIGQISSEVPQNLSASRPQDRQFILSSKKLLLSDSGFYLCAWSLDRAAGSNQPQHFGDGTRLSIL.

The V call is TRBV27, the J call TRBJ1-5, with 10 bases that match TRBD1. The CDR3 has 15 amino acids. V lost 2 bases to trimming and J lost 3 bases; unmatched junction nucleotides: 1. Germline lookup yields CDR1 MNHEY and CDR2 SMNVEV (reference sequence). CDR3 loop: CASSLGTGANQPQHF. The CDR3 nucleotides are TGTGCCAGCAGTTTAGGGACAGGGGCCAATCAGCCCCAGCATTTT.

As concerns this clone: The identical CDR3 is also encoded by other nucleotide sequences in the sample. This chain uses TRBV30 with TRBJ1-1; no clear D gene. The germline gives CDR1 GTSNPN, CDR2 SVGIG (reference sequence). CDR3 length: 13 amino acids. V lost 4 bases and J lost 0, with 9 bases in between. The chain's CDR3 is CAWTVTVNTEAFF. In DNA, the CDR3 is TGTGCCTGGACCGTAACAGTGAACACTGAAGCTTTCTTT. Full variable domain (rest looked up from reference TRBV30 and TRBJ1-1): SQTIHQWPATLVQPVGSPLSLECTVEGTSNPNLYWYRQAAGRGLQLLFYSVGIGQISSEVPQNLSASRPQDRQFILSSKKLLLSDSGFYLCAWTVTVNTEAFFGQGTRLTVV.

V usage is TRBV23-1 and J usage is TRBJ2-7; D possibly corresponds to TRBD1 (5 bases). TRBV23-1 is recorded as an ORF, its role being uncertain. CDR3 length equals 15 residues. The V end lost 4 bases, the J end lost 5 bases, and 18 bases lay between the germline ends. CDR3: CASSLGPASPNEQYF. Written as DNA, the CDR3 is TGCGCCAGCAGTCTGGGGCCGGCGTCTCCTAACGAGCAGTACTTC.

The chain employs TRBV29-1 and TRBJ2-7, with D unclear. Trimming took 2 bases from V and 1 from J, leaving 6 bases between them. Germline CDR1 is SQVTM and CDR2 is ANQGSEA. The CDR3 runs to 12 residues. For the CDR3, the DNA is TGCAGCGTTGAATTTAGTTCCTACGAGCAGTACTTC. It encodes CSVEFSSYEQYF.

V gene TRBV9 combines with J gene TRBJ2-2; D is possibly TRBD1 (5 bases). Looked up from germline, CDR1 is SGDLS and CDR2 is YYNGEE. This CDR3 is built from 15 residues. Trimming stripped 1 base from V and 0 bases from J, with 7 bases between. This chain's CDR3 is CASSVTGPNTGELFF. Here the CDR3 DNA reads TGTGCCAGCAGCGTAACAGGACCGAACACCGGGGAGCTGTTTTTT.

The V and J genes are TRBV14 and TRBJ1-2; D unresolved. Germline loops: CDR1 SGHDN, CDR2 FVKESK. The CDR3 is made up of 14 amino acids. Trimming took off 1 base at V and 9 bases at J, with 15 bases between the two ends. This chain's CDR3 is CASSQAGLGRSYTF. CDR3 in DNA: TGTGCCAGCAGCCAAGCCGGCCTGGGGAGGAGCTACACCTTC.

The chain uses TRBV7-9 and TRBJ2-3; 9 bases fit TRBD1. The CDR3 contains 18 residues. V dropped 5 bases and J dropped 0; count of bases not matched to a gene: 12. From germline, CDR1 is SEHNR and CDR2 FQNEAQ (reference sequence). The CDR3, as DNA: TGTGCCAGCAGCAAGAGAAAAGGACAGGGGACTAGCACAGATACGCAGTATTTT. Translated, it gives CASSKRKGQGTSTDTQYF.

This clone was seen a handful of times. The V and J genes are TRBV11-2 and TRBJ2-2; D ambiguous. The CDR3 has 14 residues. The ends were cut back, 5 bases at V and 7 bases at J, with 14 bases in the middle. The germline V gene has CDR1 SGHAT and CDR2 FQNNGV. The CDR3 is CASSPRRSLGELFF. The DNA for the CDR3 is TGTGCCAGCAGCCCCCGCCGTTCACTCGGGGAGCTGTTTTTT.

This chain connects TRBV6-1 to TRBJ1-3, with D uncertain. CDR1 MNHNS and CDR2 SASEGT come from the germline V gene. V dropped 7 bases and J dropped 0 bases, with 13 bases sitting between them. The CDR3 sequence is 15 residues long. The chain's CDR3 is CASIPVVSSGNTIYF. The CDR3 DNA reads TGTGCCAGCATTCCGGTGGTGAGCTCTGGAAACACCATATATTTT.

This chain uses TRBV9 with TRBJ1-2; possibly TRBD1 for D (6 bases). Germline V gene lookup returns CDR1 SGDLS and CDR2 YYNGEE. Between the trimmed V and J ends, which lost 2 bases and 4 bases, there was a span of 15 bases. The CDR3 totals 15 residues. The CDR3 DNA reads TGTGCCAGCAGCGTGACCGCAGGGGAACCCTATGGCTACACCTTC. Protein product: CASSVTAGEPYGYTF.

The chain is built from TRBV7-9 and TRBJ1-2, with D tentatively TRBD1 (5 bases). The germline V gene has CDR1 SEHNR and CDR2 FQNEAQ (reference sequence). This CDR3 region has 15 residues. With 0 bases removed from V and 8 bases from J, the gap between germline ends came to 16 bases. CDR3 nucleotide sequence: TGTGCCAGCAGCTTAGCGGAACCCTCTAGGGGAGGCTACACCTTC. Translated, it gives CASSLAEPSRGGYTF.

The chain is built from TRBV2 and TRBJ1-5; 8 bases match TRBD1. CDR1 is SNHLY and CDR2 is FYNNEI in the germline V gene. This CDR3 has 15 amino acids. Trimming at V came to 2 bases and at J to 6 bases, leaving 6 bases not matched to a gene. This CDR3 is CASSESRGRVQPQHF. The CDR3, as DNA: TGTGCCAGCAGTGAAAGCAGGGGGCGCGTTCAGCCCCAGCATTTT.

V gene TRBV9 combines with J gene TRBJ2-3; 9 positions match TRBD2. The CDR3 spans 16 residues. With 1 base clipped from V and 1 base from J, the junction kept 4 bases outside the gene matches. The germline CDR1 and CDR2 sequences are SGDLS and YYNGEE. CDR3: CASSVLRTSGTDTQYF. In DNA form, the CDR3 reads TGTGCCAGCAGCGTACTTAGGACTAGCGGCACAGATACGCAGTATTTT. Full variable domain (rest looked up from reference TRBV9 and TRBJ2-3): DSGVTQTPKHLITATGQRVTLRCSPRSGDLSVYWYQQSLDQGLQFLIQYYNGEERAKGNILERFSAQQFPDLHSELNLSSLELGDSALYFCASSVLRTSGTDTQYFGPGTRLTVL.

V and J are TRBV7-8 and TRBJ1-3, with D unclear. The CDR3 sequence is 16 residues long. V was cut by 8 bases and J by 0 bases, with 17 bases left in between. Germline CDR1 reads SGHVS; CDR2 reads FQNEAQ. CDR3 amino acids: CASASPIYLSGNTIYF. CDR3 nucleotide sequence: TGTGCCAGCGCCTCACCTATTTACCTCTCTGGAAACACCATATATTTT.

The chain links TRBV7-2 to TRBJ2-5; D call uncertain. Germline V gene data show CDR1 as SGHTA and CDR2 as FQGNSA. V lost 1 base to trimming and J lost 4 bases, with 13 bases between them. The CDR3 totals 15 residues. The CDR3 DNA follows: TGTGCCAGCAGCTTAGACTTCGACTCTATAGAGACCCAGTACTTC. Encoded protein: CASSLDFDSIETQYF. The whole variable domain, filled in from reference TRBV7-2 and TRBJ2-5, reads GAGVSQSPSNKVTEKGKDVELRCDPISGHTALYWYRQSLGQGLEFLIYFQGNSAPDKSGLPSDRFSAERTGGSVSTLTIQRTQQEDSAVYLCASSLDFDSIETQYFGPGTRLLVL.

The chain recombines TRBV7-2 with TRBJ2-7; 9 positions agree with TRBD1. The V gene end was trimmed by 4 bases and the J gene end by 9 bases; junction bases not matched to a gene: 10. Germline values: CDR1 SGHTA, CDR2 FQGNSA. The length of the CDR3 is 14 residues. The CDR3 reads CASSSNRDRVVQYF. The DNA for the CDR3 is TGTGCCAGCAGCTCTAACCGGGACAGGGTAGTGCAGTACTTC.

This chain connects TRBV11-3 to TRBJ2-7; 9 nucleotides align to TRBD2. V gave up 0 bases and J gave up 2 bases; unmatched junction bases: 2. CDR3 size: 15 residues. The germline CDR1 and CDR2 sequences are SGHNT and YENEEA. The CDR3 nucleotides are TGTGCCAGCAGCTTAGATATAGCGGGGGCCTACGAGCAGTACTTC. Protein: CASSLDIAGAYEQYF.

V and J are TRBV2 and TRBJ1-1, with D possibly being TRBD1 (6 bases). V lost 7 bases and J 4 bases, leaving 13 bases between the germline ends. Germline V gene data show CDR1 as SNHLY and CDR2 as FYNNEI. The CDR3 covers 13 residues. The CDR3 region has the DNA TGTGCCAGCAAACAGGGCGAGGGCACTGAAGCTTTCTTT. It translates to CASKQGEGTEAFF.

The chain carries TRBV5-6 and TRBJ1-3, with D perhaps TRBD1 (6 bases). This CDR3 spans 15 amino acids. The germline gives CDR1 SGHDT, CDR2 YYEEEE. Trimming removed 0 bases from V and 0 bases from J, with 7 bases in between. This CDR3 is CASSLGRGSGNTIYF. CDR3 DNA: TGTGCCAGCAGCTTGGGCAGGGGCTCTGGAAACACCATATATTTT.

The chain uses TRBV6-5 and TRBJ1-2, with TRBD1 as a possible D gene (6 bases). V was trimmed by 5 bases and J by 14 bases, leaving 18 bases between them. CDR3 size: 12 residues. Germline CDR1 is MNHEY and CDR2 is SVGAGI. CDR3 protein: CASSQEQGLMTF. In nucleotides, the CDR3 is TGTGCCAGCAGTCAAGAACAGGGCCTGATGACCTTC.

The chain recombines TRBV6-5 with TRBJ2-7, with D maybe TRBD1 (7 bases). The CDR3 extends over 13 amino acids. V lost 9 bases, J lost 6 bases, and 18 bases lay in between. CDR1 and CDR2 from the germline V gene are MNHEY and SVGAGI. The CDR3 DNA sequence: TGTGCCAGTTCCCAGCAGGGGGGCGCCGAGCAGTACTTC. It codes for CASSQQGGAEQYF.